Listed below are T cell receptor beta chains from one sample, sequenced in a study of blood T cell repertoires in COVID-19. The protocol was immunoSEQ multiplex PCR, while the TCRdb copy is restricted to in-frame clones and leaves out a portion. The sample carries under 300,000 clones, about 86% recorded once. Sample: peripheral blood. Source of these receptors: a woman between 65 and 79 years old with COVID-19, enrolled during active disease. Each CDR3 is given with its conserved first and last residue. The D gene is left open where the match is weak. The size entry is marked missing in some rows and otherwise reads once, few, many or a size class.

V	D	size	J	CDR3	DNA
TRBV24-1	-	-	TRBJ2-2	CATASILNTGELFF	TGTGCCACCGCGTCCATACTAAACACCGGGGAGCTGTTTTTT
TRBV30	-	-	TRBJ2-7	CAWSPQTGYEQYF	TGTGCCTGGAGTCCCCAAACAGGGTACGAGCAGTACTTC
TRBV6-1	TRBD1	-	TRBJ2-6	CASSKAGQGARGANVLTF	TGTGCCAGCAGTAAAGCGGGACAGGGGGCGCGTGGGGCCAACGTCCTGACTTTC
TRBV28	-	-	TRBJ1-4	CASTAGVTNEKLFF	TGTGCCAGCACAGCAGGGGTCACTAATGAAAAACTGTTTTTT
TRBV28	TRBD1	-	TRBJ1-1	CASSLVAGQTIMNTEAFF	TGTGCCAGCAGTTTAGTTGCGGGACAGACGATTATGAACACTGAAGCTTTCTTT
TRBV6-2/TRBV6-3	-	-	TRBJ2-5	CASSYGSSWETQYF	TGTGCCAGCAGTTACGGATCTAGCTGGGAGACCCAGTACTTC
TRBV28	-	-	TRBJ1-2	CASSFPQQARGYTF	TGTGCCAGCAGCTTCCCCCAACAGGCACGGGGCTACACCTTC
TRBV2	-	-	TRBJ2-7	CASMQGPYEQYF	TGTGCCAGCATGCAGGGTCCCTACGAGCAGTACTTC
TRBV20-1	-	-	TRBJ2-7	CSADTSYEQYF	TGCAGTGCTGACACTTCCTACGAGCAGTACTTC
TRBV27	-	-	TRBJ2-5	CASSFTGDQETQYF	TGTGCCAGCAGTTTCACAGGAGACCAAGAGACCCAGTACTTC
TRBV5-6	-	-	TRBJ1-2	CASSLAGEIDYTF	TGTGCCAGCAGCTTGGCCGGGGAAATTGACTACACCTTC
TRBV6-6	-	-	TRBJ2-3	CASRDGQRTDTQYF	TGTGCCAGCAGGGACGGACAGCGCACAGATACGCAGTATTTT
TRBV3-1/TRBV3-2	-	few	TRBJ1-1	CASSQAVGLDTEAFF	TGTGCCAGCAGCCAAGCCGTCGGGTTGGACACTGAAGCTTTCTTT
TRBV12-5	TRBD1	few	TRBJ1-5	CASGGDSASQPQHF	TGTGCTAGTGGCGGGGACAGCGCGTCTCAGCCCCAGCATTTT
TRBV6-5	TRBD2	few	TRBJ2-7	CASSHDGGDYEQYF	TGTGCCAGCAGCCATGACGGGGGGGACTACGAGCAGTACTTC
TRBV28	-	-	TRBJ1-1	CASSSPGVQNTEAFF	TGTGCCAGCAGTTCCCCAGGCGTACAGAACACTGAAGCTTTCTTT
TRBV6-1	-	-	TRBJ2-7	CASSELNRVLGEQYF	TGTGCCAGCAGTGAATTAAACAGGGTTCTCGGCGAGCAGTACTTC
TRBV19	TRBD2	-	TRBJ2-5	CATKKGLAGRQETQYF	TGTGCCACCAAAAAGGGGCTAGCGGGGAGACAAGAGACCCAGTACTTC
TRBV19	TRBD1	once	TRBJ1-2	CASVPQAGGNYGYTF	TGTGCCAGTGTTCCCCAGGCAGGGGGAAACTATGGCTACACCTTC
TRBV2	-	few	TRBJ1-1	CASSGPVDGYEAFF	TGTGCCAGCAGTGGGCCAGTCGACGGGTACGAAGCTTTCTTT
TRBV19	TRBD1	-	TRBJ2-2	CASFDRGLNTGELFF	TGTGCCAGTTTCGACAGGGGGCTTAACACCGGGGAGCTGTTTTTT
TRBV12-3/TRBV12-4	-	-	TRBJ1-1	CASSFRQDTEAFF	TGTGCCAGCAGTTTCAGACAGGACACTGAAGCTTTCTTT
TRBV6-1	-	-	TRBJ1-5	CASSEAGWSQPQHF	TGTGCCAGCAGTGAAGCAGGTTGGAGTCAGCCCCAGCATTTT
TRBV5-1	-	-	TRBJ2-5	CASIDHPRSGTQYF	TGCGCCAGCATAGACCACCCCCGATCGGGGACCCAGTACTTC
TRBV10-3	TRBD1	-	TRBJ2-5	CAISETGPETQYF	TGTGCCATCAGCGAGACAGGGCCGGAGACCCAGTACTTC
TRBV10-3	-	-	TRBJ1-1	CAISDEPNTEAFF	TGTGCCATCAGTGACGAGCCCAACACTGAAGCTTTCTTT
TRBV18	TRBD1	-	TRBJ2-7	CASSSTGVREQYF	TGTGCCAGCTCCTCGACAGGGGTTCGCGAGCAGTACTTC
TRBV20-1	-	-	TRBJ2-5	CSARVMETQYF	TGCAGTGCTAGAGTCATGGAGACCCAGTACTTC
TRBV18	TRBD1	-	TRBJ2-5	CASSPPRGQGANGEETQYF	TGTGCCAGCTCACCACCGAGGGGGCAGGGGGCGAATGGTGAGGAGACCCAGTACTTC
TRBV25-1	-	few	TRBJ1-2	CASSERWTFGYTF	TGTGCCAGCAGTGAAAGGTGGACATTCGGCTACACCTTC
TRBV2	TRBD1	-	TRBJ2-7	CASSEASTGAYEQYF	TGTGCCAGCAGTGAAGCGTCTACAGGGGCCTACGAGCAGTACTTC
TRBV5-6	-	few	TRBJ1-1	CASSLSGAEAFF	TGTGCCAGCAGCTTGTCGGGTGCCGAAGCTTTCTTT
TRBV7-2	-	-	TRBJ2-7	CASSLVAGANYEQYF	TGTGCCAGCAGCTTAGTGGCAGGGGCCAACTACGAGCAGTACTTC
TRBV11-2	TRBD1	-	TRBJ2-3	CASSYDRGPTDTQYF	TGTGCCAGCAGCTACGACAGGGGGCCTACAGATACGCAGTATTTT
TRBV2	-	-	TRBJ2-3	CASKRSGLTDTQYF	TGTGCCAGCAAGAGGAGCGGACTAACAGATACGCAGTATTTT
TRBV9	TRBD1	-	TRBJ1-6	CASSARDSDNSPLHF	TGTGCCAGCAGCGCCCGGGACAGCGATAATTCACCCCTCCACTTT
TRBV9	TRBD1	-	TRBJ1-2	CASSVPRTGGQGYTF	TGTGCCAGCAGCGTTCCCCGGACAGGGGGCCAGGGCTACACCTTC
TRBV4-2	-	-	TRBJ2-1	CASSQTLPPLDEQFF	TGTGCCAGCAGCCAAACCCTACCGCCTCTCGATGAGCAGTTCTTC
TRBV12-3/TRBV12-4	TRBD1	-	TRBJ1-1	CASSLSRTGEAFF	TGTGCCAGCAGTTTATCTAGGACAGGTGAAGCTTTCTTT
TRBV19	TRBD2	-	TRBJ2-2	CASSIVSGRNTGELFF	TGTGCCAGTAGTATCGTCAGCGGGAGGAACACCGGGGAGCTGTTTTTT
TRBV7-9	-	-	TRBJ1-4	CASSLDVPGLVLFF	TGTGCCAGCAGCTTAGACGTACCGGGACTGGTACTGTTTTTT
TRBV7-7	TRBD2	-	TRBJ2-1	CASSSITGGGEQFF	TGTGCCAGCAGCTCAATTACCGGGGGGGGAGAGCAGTTCTTC
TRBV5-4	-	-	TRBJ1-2	CASSRTDRNYGYTF	TGTGCCAGCAGCCGAACTGACAGGAACTATGGCTACACCTTC
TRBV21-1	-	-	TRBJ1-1	CASSKALRGQGEGTEAFF	TGTGCCAGCAGCAAAGCGCTTAGGGGACAGGGCGAGGGGACTGAAGCTTTCTTT
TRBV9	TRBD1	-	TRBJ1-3	CASSPRQGGNTIYF	TGTGCCAGCAGCCCTCGACAGGGTGGAAACACCATATATTTT
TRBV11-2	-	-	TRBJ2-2	CASSSPSENTGELFF	TGTGCCAGCAGCTCCCCCAGCGAGAACACCGGGGAGCTGTTTTTT
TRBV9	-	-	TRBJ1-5	CASSAGRGWGNQPQHF	TGTGCCAGCAGCGCTGGGAGGGGTTGGGGCAATCAGCCCCAGCATTTT
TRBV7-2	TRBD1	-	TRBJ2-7	CASSSGQGPYEQYF	TGTGCCAGCAGCTCCGGACAGGGGCCCTACGAGCAGTACTTC
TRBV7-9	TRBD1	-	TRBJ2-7	CASSLAPGQSSGDEQYF	TGTGCCAGCAGCTTAGCGCCGGGACAGTCCTCCGGGGACGAGCAGTACTTC
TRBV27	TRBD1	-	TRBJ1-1	CASSSRQGITEAFF	TGTGCCAGCAGTTCCCGACAGGGGATAACTGAAGCTTTCTTT
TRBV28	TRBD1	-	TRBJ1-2	CASSSSIGTGWNYGYTF	TGTGCCAGCAGTAGCTCAATCGGGACAGGGTGGAACTATGGCTACACCTTC
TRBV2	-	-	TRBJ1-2	CASSDRVTYGYTF	TGTGCCAGCAGTGACAGGGTAACATATGGCTACACCTTC
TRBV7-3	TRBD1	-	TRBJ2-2	CAVARTGVPGELFF	TGTGCCGTGGCGAGGACAGGGGTCCCCGGGGAGCTGTTTTTT
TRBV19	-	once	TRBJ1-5	CASSPGGSSNQPQHF	TGTGCCAGTAGTCCCGGGGGAAGTAGCAATCAGCCCCAGCATTTT
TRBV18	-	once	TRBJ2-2	CASSPGTLNTGELFF	TGTGCCAGCTCACCGGGGACATTGAACACCGGGGAGCTGTTTTTT
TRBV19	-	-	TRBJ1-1	CASSPGGANTEAFF	TGTGCCAGTAGTCCCGGGGGGGCGAACACTGAAGCTTTCTTT